These 18 T cell receptor beta chains share one sample of origin, sequenced in a study of blood T cell repertoires in COVID-19. Data came from immunoSEQ multiplex PCR; TCRdb stores just in-frame clones and leaves some out. The table includes 100,000 to 150,000 clones, roughly 90% detected once. Sequencing input: peripheral blood. Receptors were obtained from a man aged 50 or older with active COVID-19.

The rearrangement links TRBV5-4 to TRBJ2-2; D might be TRBD2 (6 bases). Germline CDR1 SGHNT, CDR2 YYREEE (reference sequence). CDR3 size: 16 residues. Trimming cost V 9 bases and J 7 bases, with 25 bases left between them. CDR3 in DNA: TGTGCCATCCCCAATGGAGGGCAGGGTATGAACGGGGAGCTGTTTTTT. Residues: CAIPNGGQGMNGELFF.

The chain is built from TRBV27 and TRBJ1-5, with D maybe TRBD1 (5 bases). V lost 4 bases and J 4 bases, leaving 14 bases between the germline ends. Germline V CDR1 and CDR2: MNHEY, SMNVEV (reference sequence). This CDR3 has 15 amino acids. The DNA for the CDR3 is TGTGCCAGCAGTTATTCGGGGGTGGGGAATCAGCCCCAGCATTTT. Translated, it gives CASSYSGVGNQPQHF.

J is TRBJ2-3 and V is TRBV4-1, with 9 positions matching TRBD2. Germline trimming cut 9 bases from V and 3 bases from J; bases unmatched to any gene: 10. CDR1 and CDR2 from the germline V gene are MGHRA and YSYEKL. The CDR3 spans 15 residues. CDR3 DNA sequence: TGCGCCAGTTCCCTCGCGGGGGGGCGGACAGATACGCAGTATTTT. Its translation is CASSLAGGRTDTQYF.

J is TRBJ2-1 and V is TRBV30, with D perhaps TRBD1 (6 bases). V was pared by 3 bases and J by 8 bases, with 14 bases between. The CDR3 is made up of 13 amino acids. Germline lookup yields CDR1 GTSNPN and CDR2 SVGIG (reference sequence). The CDR3 DNA sequence: TGTGCCTGGAGCGCGCAGGGGCGAGATGAGCAGTTCTTC. This codes for CAWSAQGRDEQFF. The full variable domain, in which reference TRBV30 and TRBJ2-1 provide the parts outside the CDR3, is SQTIHQWPATLVQPVGSPLSLECTVEGTSNPNLYWYRQAAGRGLQLLFYSVGIGQISSEVPQNLSASRPQDRQFILSSKKLLLSDSGFYLCAWSAQGRDEQFFGPGTRLTVL.

The chain couples TRBV29-1 to TRBJ1-1, with 11 bases identical to TRBD1. In germline, CDR1 is SQVTM, CDR2 ANQGSEA. The trim removed 6 bases at V and 4 bases at J, leaving 4 bases unmatched. The CDR3 contains 13 residues. The CDR3 region has the DNA TGCAGCGTCTTAGGGACAGGGGGCACTGAAGCTTTCTTT. Translating gives CSVLGTGGTEAFF.

This chain uses TRBV11-2 with TRBJ2-3; no reliable D call. The V and J ends lost 4 bases and 5 bases respectively, with 10 bases between them. This CDR3 region has 13 residues. Germline V gene lookup returns CDR1 SGHAT and CDR2 FQNNGV. This CDR3 reads CASSSMRGDTQYF. CDR3 DNA sequence: TGTGCCAGCAGCTCTATGCGTGGAGATACGCAGTATTTT.

The V and J genes are TRBV19 and TRBJ2-5, with 9 positions matching TRBD2. The CDR3 runs to 15 residues. V lost 5 bases and J lost 4; bases outside the gene matches: 8. CDR1 is LNHDA, CDR2 SQIVND, per germline (reference sequence). The CDR3 is CASSSAGGPVETQYF. The CDR3 coding sequence is TGTGCCAGTAGTTCGGCGGGGGGGCCGGTAGAGACCCAGTACTTC.

J is TRBJ2-1 and V is TRBV11-3; 8 bases line up with TRBD1. CDR1 is SGHNT and CDR2 is YENEEA in the germline V gene. The CDR3 loop spans 12 amino acids. Trimming removed 9 bases from V and 10 bases from J; junction bases left unmatched: 8. CDR3 DNA sequence: TGTGCCAGACAGGGGGGAACGGGCGAGCAGTTCTTC. Protein: CARQGGTGEQFF.

The DNA for the CDR3 is TGTGCCAGCAGCTTAGCGGGGGGGCTCGAGCAGTTCTTC. Translation gives CASSLAGGLEQFF. The chain has TRBV7-9 and TRBJ2-1; D is possibly TRBD2 (7 bases). The CDR3 length is 13 residues. Trimming left V 0 bases short and J 10 bases short, with 10 bases between. CDR1 is SEHNR, CDR2 FQNEAQ, per germline (reference sequence). Full variable domain (missing parts from reference TRBV7-9 and TRBJ2-1): DTGVSQNPRHKITKRGQNVTFRCDPISEHNRLYWYRQTLGQGPEFLTYFQNEAQLEKSRLLSDRFSAERPKGSFSTLEIQRTEQGDSAMYLCASSLAGGLEQFFGPGTRLTVL.

The chain couples TRBV19 to TRBJ2-5; 12 bases are shared with TRBD2. Germline values: CDR1 LNHDA, CDR2 SQIVND (reference sequence). With V trimmed by 7 bases and J by 5 bases, 20 bases remained unmatched. The CDR3 spans 19 residues. CDR3 protein: CASKGVTSLAGGRRETQYF. CDR3 bases: TGTGCCAGTAAGGGAGTAACGTCCCTAGCGGGAGGGCGGCGGGAGACCCAGTACTTC.

This clone was seen just once. The rearrangement uses TRBV24-1 and TRBJ2-5, with 10 bases identical to TRBD2. V shed 4 bases, J shed 1 base, and the junction held 8 bases outside the gene matches. Germline CDR1 KGHDR, CDR2 SFDVKD. The CDR3 is 17 residues long. The CDR3 bases are TGTGCCACCAGTGACCGGACTAGCGGAGACTTCCAAGAGACCCAGTACTTC. It is translated as CATSDRTSGDFQETQYF.

V gene TRBV10-3 combines with J gene TRBJ1-6, with 8 positions matching TRBD1. The trim removed 3 bases at V and 4 bases at J, leaving 2 bases unmatched. The CDR3 sequence is 15 residues long. Germline V gene data show CDR1 as ENHRY and CDR2 as SYGVKD. The CDR3 region has the DNA TGTGCCATCAGTGACGGACAGGGATATAATTCACCCCTCCACTTT. This sequence encodes CAISDGQGYNSPLHF.

The rearrangement links TRBV11-2 to TRBJ2-1; maybe TRBD1 (6 bases). Trimming shortened V by 0 bases and J by 4 bases, and 16 bases separated the two germline ends. The CDR3 totals 17 residues. Germline CDR1 reads SGHAT; CDR2 reads FQNNGV. CDR3 loop: CASSLDQGSPLYNEQFF. The CDR3 DNA follows: TGTGCCAGCAGCTTAGACCAGGGGAGTCCCCTTTACAATGAGCAGTTCTTC.

The chain links TRBV4-1 to TRBJ1-6; the D is unclear. The CDR3 totals 14 residues. Germline V gives CDR1 MGHRA, CDR2 YSYEKL. Trimming removed 1 base from V and 8 bases from J, with 9 bases in between. This chain's CDR3 is CASSQGGFYSPLHF. The CDR3 DNA is TGCGCCAGCAGCCAAGGCGGGTTCTATTCACCCCTCCACTTT.

The chain recombines TRBV3-1 (or the pseudogene TRBV3-2) with TRBJ1-2; D remains unclear. V was cut by 4 bases and J by 7 bases, with 16 bases left in between. CDR1 is LGHDT, CDR2 YNNKEL, per germline (reference sequence). The CDR3 has 14 residues. The CDR3, as DNA: TGTGCCAGCAGCCCCGGCCCCCAAGGCGGTGGCTACACCTTC. Translated, it gives CASSPGPQGGGYTF.

V is TRBV2 and J is TRBJ1-6; unclear D gene. Germline CDR1 and CDR2: SNHLY and FYNNEI. The V end lost 4 bases, the J end lost 6 bases, and 4 bases lay between the germline ends. This CDR3 comprises 12 residues. CDR3 region: CASSAGNSPLHF. The CDR3, as DNA: TGTGCCAGCAGTGCGGGTAATTCACCCCTCCACTTT.

The V and J genes are TRBV7-8 and TRBJ2-3; D remains unclear. CDR3 length: 12 residues. V was cut by 4 bases and J by 2 bases, with 4 bases left in between. Germline V gene lookup returns CDR1 SGHVS and CDR2 FQNEAQ. The CDR3 nucleotides are TGTGCCAGCAGCTCCCACACAGATACGCAGTATTTT. It specifies CASSSHTDTQYF.

The chain couples TRBV19 to TRBJ1-5; perhaps TRBD1 as D (5 bases). V was shortened by 4 bases and J by 9 bases, with 16 bases between the two germline ends. CDR1 is LNHDA, CDR2 SQIVND, per germline (reference sequence). The CDR3 is 14 residues long. Here the CDR3 reads CASSRDFTPGPQHF. In nucleotides, the CDR3 is TGTGCCAGTAGTAGGGACTTTACACCGGGGCCCCAGCATTTT.